This T cell receptor beta chain was profiled in a study of cytomegalovirus exposure and HLA in healthy donors (dated by TCRdb to 2016 to 2017). Notes on the research overall: According to an earlier analysis of 450 to 650 of the donors, 150 million to 200 million T cells yielded some 120 million unique TCR beta sequences and 276 Gb of sequence data. An early release that covered approximately 600 HLA-typed donors contained approximately 300 gigabases of sequencing data and tens of millions of unique TCR sequences. The genetic ancestry cluster associated with self-reported Caucasian donors included 80% to 90% of the roughly 360 genotyped donors. The study was designed to test whether signatures of past pathogen exposure could be identified by cataloging public T cell receptors. The study used immunosequencing to profile the T cell repertoires of several hundred subjects and linked those repertoires to cytomegalovirus serostatus. In addition to the first cohort of around 670 subjects, a separate validation cohort of some 120 different subjects was used. High-throughput TCR immunosequencing, statistical association of individual TCRs with disease status, and machine learning were combined to predict cytomegalovirus infection status. A later analysis re-examined previously published TCR beta repertoires from more than 550 donors and added high-resolution HLA genotyping to investigate patterns of TCR occurrence. Rather than using new phenotypic data, the later analysis identified candidate immune exposures from TCR beta sequences and from how often those sequences occurred across donors. In an earlier analysis of 587 of the donors, high-throughput TCR beta sequencing was used to judge whether each TCR beta V gene segment behaved as functional or pseudogenic. Donor age, sex, ethnicity and CMV serostatus were compiled together with the repertoire data. A later genetic analysis took genome-wide SNP genotypes for about 65% of the 666 donors and used that subset as a discovery cohort. All discovery cohort repertoires had been generated using a single sequencing platform. HLA typing included class I and class II loci at four-digit resolution. Typing coverage varied by locus: about 620-630 donors for A, B, C, DRB1 and DQB1; more than 500 for DQA1; more than 600 for DPA1; approximately 450 for DPB1. Several DR-DQ haplotypes were treated as single units for association and clustering because of strong linkage in the cohort. Across some 400 genotyped donors of the cohort, an average of about 240,000 unique TCR beta nucleotide sequences per donor were sequenced, and roughly a sixth of those sequences were non-productive.

On the study overall, not on this receptor specifically: An earlier analysis of around 540 of the donors showed that most TCR beta V segments appeared in productive rearrangements either about 90% or about 30% of the time, which broadly matched IMGT annotations. In a later analysis, HLA-associated TCR beta chains were found to be more clonally expanded and to have lower generation probabilities than equally common non-associated chains. While some public TCRs were present in many individuals, most TCR sequences turned up only very rarely across donors. In both the original and validation cohorts, the classifier was reported to diagnose cytomegalovirus status with high specificity and sensitivity. Because the 87-base-pair reads could not distinguish some IMGT-functional V segments, including TRBV6-2 and TRBV6-3, those segments were excluded. Correlated functional status among segregating V segments might reflect linkage disequilibrium, but an unknown experimental factor could not be ruled out. A total of 150 to 200 TCR beta chains were listed by the study as associated with cytomegalovirus. HLA typing was unavailable for some donors at each locus, so association tests used only the typed subset. A further reported finding was that TCR beta sequences accurately predicted the HLA-A and HLA-B alleles for most subjects in the first cohort. An association between a missense DCLRE1C variant and V-gene and J-gene trimming of TCR beta chains was found in a later genetic analysis and replicated in an independent cohort. Three of the identified cytomegalovirus-associated TCR beta chains were confirmed in vitro to be specific for cytomegalovirus antigens. Because counts were too low, seventeen rarely observed V segments, including chromosome 9 orphons, were left out of the earlier analysis of some 600 of the donors. This cohort had only TCR beta chains sequenced, and the lack of alpha or paired-chain data limited which features could be detected. A later genetic analysis reported fewer N-insertions in productive TCRs among donors in an Asian-associated ancestry cluster than the 666-donor mean. A group of highly shared sequence variants was considered likely to be a technical artifact of the sequencing pipeline. In a later analysis, TCR association rates were found to vary across HLA loci, with the most associated TCRs seen for DRB1 alleles and the fewest for HLA-C alleles. Immune exposure information for the cohort was limited to CMV serostatus. Presence/absence analyses assumed roughly uniform sequencing depth across donors, an assumption that may not hold. Most CMV-associated TCR beta chains appeared to be HLA-restricted in a later analysis, and the HLA associations seemed to be driven largely by CMV exposure. When HLA alleles, especially DR and DQ, strongly co-occurred, attributing TCR associations to individual alleles was difficult. The authors suggested that the approach could potentially be generalized to other disease states and immunological phenotypes. A later analysis reported that several top co-occurrence clusters appeared linked to parvovirus B19, influenza, CMV and Epstein-Barr virus. Specific HLA alleles were associated with 16,951 TCR beta sequences at a false discovery rate of 0.05 in a later analysis.

Library creation used the immunoSEQ multiplex PCR assay. For the multiplex PCR, a mixture combining 60 forward primers for TCR Vbeta segments and 13 reverse primers for TCR Jbeta segments was used. A multiplex PCR assay on genomic DNA amplified the CDR3 region of rearranged TCR beta genes. The Illumina HiSeq System was used to sequence the amplified TCR beta libraries as 87-base-pair reads. In the source study's methods: Across the 500 to 850 repertoires, a later analysis counted 80 million or so unique TCR beta chains, 9 million to 14 million of which were shared by at least two donors. A nearest-neighbor algorithm error-corrected the raw reads and collapsed the reads into unique sequences, merging closely related sequences to remove PCR and sequencing errors. Alignment of CDR3 sequences to IMGT reference sequences was used to assign V, D and J gene segments. For a sequence to be retained, a match of at least six nucleotides to both a V gene segment and a J gene segment was required. A rearrangement was called productive if the CDR3 had no stop codons and remained in frame with V and J, and every other rearrangement was called non-productive. CDR3 was defined by IMGT convention, running from the second conserved V-encoded cysteine to the conserved J-encoded phenylalanine. In an earlier analysis of 550 to 650 of the donors, sequences lacking an unambiguous match to a single V gene segment were excluded. An earlier analysis of several hundred of the donors called V segments functional above 56.7% productive rearrangements and segregating when the between-donor standard deviation exceeded 5%. To diagnose cytomegalovirus status from the catalog of TCR beta chain sequences, a statistical classification framework was built. V and J gene assignment, in a later analysis, came from comparing TCR nucleotide sequences with IMGT/GENE-DB human TR gene sequences. The TCRdist pipeline was used in a later analysis to assign CDR3 sequences and most-parsimonious VDJ recombination scenarios. In a later analysis, each TCR beta chain was defined by its CDR3 amino acid sequence together with its V-gene family, and reads lacking a unique V-gene family were excluded. To address suspected cross-contamination and a sequencing artifact, a later analysis removed a few hundred highly shared, low-generation-probability nucleotide sequences. For each public chain, a later analysis derived a clonal expansion index from normalized ranks of inferred template counts within each repertoire. In a later analysis, generation probabilities were computed using a VDJ recombination model fitted to out-of-frame rearrangements, and the results were checked against IGoR. A later analysis scored TCR-TCR, TCR-HLA and TCR-CMV co-occurrence with hypergeometric tests, applying a repertoire-size bias correction to TCR pairs. To estimate false discovery rates, a later analysis permuted the HLA or CMV assignments 20 times. In a later analysis, co-occurring TCRs were grouped with DBSCAN, and TCRdist sequence similarity was added when clustering was performed within HLA-allele-positive subsets. For co-occurrence clustering, repertoires with fewer than 30,000 or more than 120,000 public chains were excluded, along with roughly 5 repertoires with anomalous nucleotide sharing. Here the immuneACCESS table is served through TCRdb, limited to in-frame sequences with V and J called. Missing clones are a known gap in these copies; in checked studies unresolved V genes cover under half, and the rest lacks a known reason. V, J and clone size are taken as reported in that table, and D and trimming were inferred from the DNA itself. Counted in this sample were under 200,000 clones; approximately 88% of them appeared once. Of the sample, about 0.25% falls within the top ten clones.

The cohort consisted of 650 to 700 healthy bone marrow donors. Cohort members were all nominally healthy when sampled, although unrecorded immune exposures were likely present. The donor tested CMV seronegative, placing the donor among the 352 seronegative members of the cohort. A peripheral blood sample was provided by each donor, and peripheral blood mononuclear cells were used for TCR beta sequencing. Genomic DNA was extracted from the blood cell samples with the Qiagen DNeasy Blood Extraction Kit. The germline V gene specifies SGHDT as CDR1 and YYEEEE as CDR2. The CDR3 measures 14 amino acids from cysteine to phenylalanine. The entry retains the CDR3 DNA only, 42 bases that are in frame from base 1. The V and J ends are trimmed by 4 bases and 2 bases, leaving 13 bases between them. With respect to this clone: The target of this receptor is not known. Base qualities are not provided; no much larger clone lies one nucleotide away.

This sequence uses TRBV5-6 and TRBJ2-7, with TRBD2 perhaps the D gene, on 6 matching bases. This receptor was obtained from a boy aged 5 to 17 in good health and CMV-seronegative. The specimen was PBMCs. For the CDR3, the sequence is CASSQRGGTYEQYF. The nucleotide sequence is given as TGTGCCAGCAGCCAAAGGGGCGGGACCTACGAGCAGTACTTC.